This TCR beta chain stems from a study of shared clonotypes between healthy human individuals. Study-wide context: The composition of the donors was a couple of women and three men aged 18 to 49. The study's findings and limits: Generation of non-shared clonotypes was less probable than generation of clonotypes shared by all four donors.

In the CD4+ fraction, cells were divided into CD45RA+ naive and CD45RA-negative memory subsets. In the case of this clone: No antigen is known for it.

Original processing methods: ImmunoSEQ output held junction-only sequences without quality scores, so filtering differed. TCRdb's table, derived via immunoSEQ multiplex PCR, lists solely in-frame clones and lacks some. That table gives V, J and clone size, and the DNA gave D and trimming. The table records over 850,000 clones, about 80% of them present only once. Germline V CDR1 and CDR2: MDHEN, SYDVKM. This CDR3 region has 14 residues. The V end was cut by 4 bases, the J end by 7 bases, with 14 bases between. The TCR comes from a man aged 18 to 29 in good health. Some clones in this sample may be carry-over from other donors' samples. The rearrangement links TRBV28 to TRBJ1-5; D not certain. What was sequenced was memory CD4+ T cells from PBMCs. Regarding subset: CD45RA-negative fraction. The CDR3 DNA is TGTGCCAGCAGTTCCGGTTCGGGATACCAGCCCCAGCATTTT. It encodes CASSSGSGYQPQHF.